This T cell receptor (beta chain) was documented in a study of cytomegalovirus exposure and HLA in healthy donors. Regarding the study as a whole: Relative to the roughly 690-donor mean, N-insertions were reportedly fewer in an Asian-associated ancestry cluster in a later analysis.

Deletions cut 5 bases from V and 0 bases from J, with 16 bases between. The length of the CDR3 is 16 residues. Germline V gene lookup returns CDR1 LNHDA and CDR2 SQIVND (reference sequence). This clone is a singleton in its sample. Its antigen is still unknown. It was with 60 Vbeta and 13 Jbeta primers that the PCR ran. Sequencing used immunoSEQ multiplex PCR; TCRdb keeps in-frame clones, though not all of them. The sample carries about 150,000 clones, 60% to 80% recorded once. The material sequenced was PBMCs. This clonotype was sampled from a man younger than 45 in good health and CMV-seropositive. This chain joins TRBV19 and TRBJ1-1; TRBD1 is a possible D gene (5 bases). The CDR3 reads CASSSRDGGLNTEAFF. The DNA for the CDR3 is TGTGCCAGTAGTTCGCGGGACGGAGGCCTGAACACTGAAGCTTTCTTT.